The source of this TCR beta chain is a study of CD8 T cells in Susac syndrome. Germline loops: CDR1 MNHEY, CDR2 SMNVEV (reference sequence). V lost 2 bases, J lost 6 bases, and 10 bases lay in between. The CDR3 runs to 13 residues. TEMRA cells were FACS-enriched, and CD8+ and CD4+ T cells were isolated negatively. Reverse transcription used about 0.5 to 1 ug RNA and random hexamers. MiXCR, applied by TCRdb to the immunoSEQ multiplex PCR reads, yields one record per CDR3 protein. Of a few hundred thousand distinct CDR3 sequences in the sample, about 89% were seen once. This receptor was obtained from a human donor with multiple sclerosis. The genes are TRBV27 and TRBJ1-1; D gene ambiguous. Sequencing used CD8+ T cells from PBMCs. CDR3 in DNA: TGTGCCAGCAGTTTAGGTTTGGTCGCTGAAGCTTTCTTT. It encodes CASSLGLVAEAFF.